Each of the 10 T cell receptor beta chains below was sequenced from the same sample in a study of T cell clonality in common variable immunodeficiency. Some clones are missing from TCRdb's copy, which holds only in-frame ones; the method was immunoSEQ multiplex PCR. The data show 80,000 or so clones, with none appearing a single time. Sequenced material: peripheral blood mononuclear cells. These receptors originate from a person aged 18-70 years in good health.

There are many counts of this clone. CDR3 DNA, as far as it was read: TGTGCCAGCAGCTCCGTTACCTACGAG. Protein sequence: CASSSVTYE. The CDR3 in full is CASSSVTYEQYF. This chain connects TRBV7-2 to TRBJ2-7; D unclear. Sequencing ends 3 residues short of the CDR3 end; the germline J gene provides the rest. V shed 4 bases and J shed 2 bases, with 6 bases lying between them. Germline V lookup: CDR1 SGHTA, CDR2 FQGNSA. The CDR3 has 12 amino acids.

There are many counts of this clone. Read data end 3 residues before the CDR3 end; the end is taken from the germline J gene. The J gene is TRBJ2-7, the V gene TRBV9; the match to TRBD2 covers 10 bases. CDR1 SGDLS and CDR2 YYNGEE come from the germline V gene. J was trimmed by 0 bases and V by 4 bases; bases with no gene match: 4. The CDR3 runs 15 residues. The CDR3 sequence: CASSLGLADSYEQYF. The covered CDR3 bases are TGTGCCAGCAGCCTCGGACTAGCGGACTCCTACGAG.

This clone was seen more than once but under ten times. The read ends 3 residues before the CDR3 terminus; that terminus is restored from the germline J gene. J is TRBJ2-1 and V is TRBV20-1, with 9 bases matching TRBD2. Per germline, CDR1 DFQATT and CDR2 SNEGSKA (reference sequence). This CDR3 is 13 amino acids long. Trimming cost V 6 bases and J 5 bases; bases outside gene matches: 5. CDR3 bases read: TGCAGTGCCAACCGACTAGCGGACAATGAG. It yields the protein CSANRLADNE. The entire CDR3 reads CSANRLADNEQFF.

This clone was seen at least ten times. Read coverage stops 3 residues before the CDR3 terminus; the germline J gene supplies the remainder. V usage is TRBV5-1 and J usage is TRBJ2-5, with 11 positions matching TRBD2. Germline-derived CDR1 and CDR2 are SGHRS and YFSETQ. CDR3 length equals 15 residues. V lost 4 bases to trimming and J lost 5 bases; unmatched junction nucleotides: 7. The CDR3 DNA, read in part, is TGCGCCAGCAGCCCGGTACCTAGCGGGAGGGAGACC. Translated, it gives CASSPVPSGRET. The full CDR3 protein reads CASSPVPSGRETQYF.

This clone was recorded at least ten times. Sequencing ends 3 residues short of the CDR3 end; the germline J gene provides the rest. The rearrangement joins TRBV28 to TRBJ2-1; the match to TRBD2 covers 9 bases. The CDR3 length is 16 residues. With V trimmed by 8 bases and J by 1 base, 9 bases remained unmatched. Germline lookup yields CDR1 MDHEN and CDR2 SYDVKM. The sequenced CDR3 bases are TGTGCCAGCTCAATTAGCGGGAGAGTGTCCTACAATGAG. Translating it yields CASSISGRVSYNE. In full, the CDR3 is CASSISGRVSYNEQFF. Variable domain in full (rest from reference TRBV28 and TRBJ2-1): DVKVTQSSRYLVKRTGEKVFLECVQDMDHENMFWYRQDPGLGLRLIYFSYDVKMKEKGDIPEGYSVSREKKERFSLILESASTNQTSMYLCASSISGRVSYNEQFFGPGTRLTVL.

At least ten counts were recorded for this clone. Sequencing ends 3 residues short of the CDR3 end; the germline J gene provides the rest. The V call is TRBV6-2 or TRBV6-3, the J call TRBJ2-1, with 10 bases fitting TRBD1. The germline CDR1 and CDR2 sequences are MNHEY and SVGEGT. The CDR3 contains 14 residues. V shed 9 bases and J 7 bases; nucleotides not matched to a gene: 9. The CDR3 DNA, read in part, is TGTGCCAGTAGATCCGGGACAGGGGTAAATGAG. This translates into CASRSGTGVNE. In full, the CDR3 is CASRSGTGVNEQFF.

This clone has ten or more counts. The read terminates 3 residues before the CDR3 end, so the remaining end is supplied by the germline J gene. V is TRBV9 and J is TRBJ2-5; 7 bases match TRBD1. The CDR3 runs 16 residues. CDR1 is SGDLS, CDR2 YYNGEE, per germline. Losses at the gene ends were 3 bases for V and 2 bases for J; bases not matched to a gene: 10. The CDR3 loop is CASSGARDRPQETQYF. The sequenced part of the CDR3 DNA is TGTGCCAGCAGCGGCGCCCGGGACAGACCTCAAGAGACC.

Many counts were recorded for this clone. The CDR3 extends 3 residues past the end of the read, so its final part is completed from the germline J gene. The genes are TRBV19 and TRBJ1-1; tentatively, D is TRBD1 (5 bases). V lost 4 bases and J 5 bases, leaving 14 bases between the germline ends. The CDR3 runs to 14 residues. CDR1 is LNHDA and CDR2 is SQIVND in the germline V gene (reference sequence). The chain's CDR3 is CASSRRGGGTEAFF. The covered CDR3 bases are TGTGCCAGTAGTAGGCGTGGGGGGGGGACTGAA.

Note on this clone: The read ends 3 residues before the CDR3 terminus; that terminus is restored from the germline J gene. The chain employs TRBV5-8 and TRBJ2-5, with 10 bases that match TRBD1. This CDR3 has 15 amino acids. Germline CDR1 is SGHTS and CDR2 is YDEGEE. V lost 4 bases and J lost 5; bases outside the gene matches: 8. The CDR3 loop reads CASSDRDRGRETQYF. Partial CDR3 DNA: TGTGCCAGCAGCGATCGGGACAGGGGTCGGGAGACC.

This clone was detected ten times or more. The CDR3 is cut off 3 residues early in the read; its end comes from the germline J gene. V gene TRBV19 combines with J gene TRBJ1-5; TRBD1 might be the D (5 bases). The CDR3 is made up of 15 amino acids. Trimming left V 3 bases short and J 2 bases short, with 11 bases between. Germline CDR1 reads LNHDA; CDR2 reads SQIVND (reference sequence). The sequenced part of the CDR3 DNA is TGTGCCAGTAGTATGCAGCCGGGGGGCAATCAGCCC. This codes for CASSMQPGGNQP. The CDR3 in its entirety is CASSMQPGGNQPQHF.